The 23 T cell receptor beta chains given below trace back to one sample, sequenced in a study of T cell responses to AZD1222 COVID-19 vaccine. Generated by immunoSEQ multiplex PCR, the TCRdb table keeps only in-frame clones and is missing some. The sample has approximately 150,000 clones; roughly 90% are singletons. The sequencing used peripheral blood, collected 28 days after the second dose of the MenACWY control vaccine. The receptors originated from an adult who received the MenACWY meningococcal vaccine as a control.

V gene TRBV6-1 combines with J gene TRBJ2-7; D may match TRBD1 or TRBD2 (5 bases each). This CDR3 has 16 residues. Germline V gene lookup returns CDR1 MNHNS and CDR2 SASEGT. V gave up 4 bases and J gave up 2 bases, with 18 bases separating them. CDR3 loop: CASSGPSGTETYEQYF. The CDR3 DNA reads as TGTGCCAGCAGTGGACCCTCGGGGACCGAGACCTACGAGCAGTACTTC.

The J gene is TRBJ1-2, the V gene TRBV6-2 or TRBV6-3; 10 nucleotides line up with TRBD1. This CDR3 comprises 16 residues. CDR1 is MNHEY and CDR2 is SVGEGT in the germline V gene. With V trimmed by 4 bases and J by 0 bases, 5 bases remained unmatched. The CDR3 region is CASSSAGTGANYGYTF. CDR3 DNA: TGTGCCAGCAGTTCCGCCGGGACAGGGGCTAACTATGGCTACACCTTC.

This chain links TRBV7-2 with TRBJ1-3; possible D gene TRBD1, 5 bases. CDR1 is SGHTA, CDR2 FQGNSA, per germline. V was clipped by 5 bases and J by 3 bases, with 14 bases between them. The CDR3 is made up of 15 amino acids. The CDR3 nucleotides are TGTGCCAGCAGCCCGACCTGGGGGATTGGAAACACCATATATTTT. Translation: CASSPTWGIGNTIYF.

The chain recombines TRBV12-5 with TRBJ2-5; D remains unclear. Trimming removed 1 base from V and 4 bases from J, with 13 bases in between. The germline gives CDR1 LGHNT, CDR2 FRNRAP. This CDR3 region has 15 residues. The CDR3 DNA follows: TGTGCTAGTGGTTTGGGCCACGGCCCGCGAGAGACCCAGTACTTC. Translation gives CASGLGHGPRETQYF. The variable domain in full, with the rest retrieved from reference TRBV12-5 and TRBJ2-5, is DARVTQTPRHKVTEMGQEVTMRCQPILGHNTVFWYRQTMMQGLELLAYFRNRAPLDDSGMPKDRFSAEMPDATLATLKIQPSEPRDSAVYFCASGLGHGPRETQYFGPGTRLLVL.

The chain links TRBV7-9 to TRBJ2-5; no firm D call. This CDR3 is built from 13 residues. The V gene's germline CDR1 is SEHNR and CDR2 FQNEAQ (reference sequence). V was cut by 7 bases and J by 5 bases, with 14 bases left in between. In nucleotides, the CDR3 is TGTGCCAGCACTTTAAATTCAGAGGAGACCCAGTACTTC. Protein sequence: CASTLNSEETQYF.

This clone was seen only once. The chain has TRBV9 and TRBJ1-5, with 8 positions matching TRBD1. The CDR3 length is 18 residues. The ends lost 0 bases at V and 3 bases at J; junction bases unmatched: 11. Germline V lookup: CDR1 SGDLS, CDR2 YYNGEE. The CDR3 sequence: CASSVAARQGAINQPQHF. In DNA, the CDR3 is TGTGCCAGCAGCGTAGCCGCGCGGCAGGGGGCGATCAATCAGCCCCAGCATTTT.

J is TRBJ1-1 and V is TRBV7-9, with D possibly TRBD1 on 6 matching bases. Germline CDR1 and CDR2: SEHNR and FQNEAQ (reference sequence). With 0 bases removed from V and 7 bases from J, the gap between germline ends came to 15 bases. The CDR3 runs to 15 residues. The CDR3 coding sequence is TGTGCCAGCAGCTTAGCTATGGGGGGCAGTGGTGAAGCTTTCTTT. It translates to CASSLAMGGSGEAFF.

This chain links TRBV27 with TRBJ2-3; 9 nucleotides align to TRBD2. The ends lost 3 bases at V and 2 bases at J; junction bases unmatched: 12. Germline CDR1 reads MNHEY; CDR2 reads SMNVEV (reference sequence). The CDR3 runs to 18 residues. In DNA, the CDR3 is TGTGCCAGCAGTTTTGGAGCGGGGGGCGGGGGGACCACAGATACGCAGTATTTT. It encodes CASSFGAGGGGTTDTQYF.

V and J are TRBV7-8 and TRBJ1-5, with TRBD1 as a possible D gene (6 bases). Trimming cost V 5 bases and J 7 bases, with 9 bases left between them. This CDR3 is 12 amino acids long. Germline CDR1 and CDR2: SGHVS and FQNEAQ. The CDR3 nucleotides read TGTGCCAGCAGCCAGGGGAGACAGCCCCAGCATTTT. It codes for CASSQGRQPQHF.

The chain couples TRBV5-1 to TRBJ2-2, with unresolved D. This CDR3 is 14 amino acids long. Trimming removed 2 bases from V and 6 bases from J, with 11 bases in between. CDR1 is SGHRS and CDR2 is YFSETQ in the germline V gene. The CDR3 coding sequence is TGCGCCAGCAGCTTCGGTCCCGAACCCGGGGAGCTGTTTTTT. As protein: CASSFGPEPGELFF. Variable domain in full (rest from reference TRBV5-1 and TRBJ2-2): KAGVTQTPRYLIKTRGQQVTLSCSPISGHRSVSWYQQTPGQGLQFLFEYFSETQRNKGNFPGRFSGRQFSNSRSEMNVSTLELGDSALYLCASSFGPEPGELFFGEGSRLTVL.

V usage is TRBV14 and J usage is TRBJ1-6; D is perhaps TRBD1 (6 bases). The V gene lost 4 bases and the J gene lost 7 bases, with 23 bases spanning the gap. The CDR3 covers 18 residues. Germline V gene data show CDR1 as SGHDN and CDR2 as FVKESK. This CDR3 is CASSRNPRQDLSNSPLHF. The CDR3 coding sequence is TGTGCCAGCAGCCGAAACCCTAGACAGGATCTGTCCAATTCACCCCTCCACTTT.

This clone was recorded once. The rearrangement links TRBV7-2 to TRBJ1-5; TRBD1 might be the D (5 bases). V lost 0 bases and J lost 5, with 11 bases in between. The CDR3 is 15 residues long. Germline-derived CDR1 and CDR2 are SGHTA and FQGNSA. In DNA form, the CDR3 reads TGTGCCAGCAGCTTAGCGGGGGGAAGGCATCAGCCCCAGCATTTT. This encodes CASSLAGGRHQPQHF. Together with reference TRBV7-2 and TRBJ1-5, the CDR3 gives the full variable domain: GAGVSQSPSNKVTEKGKDVELRCDPISGHTALYWYRQSLGQGLEFLIYFQGNSAPDKSGLPSDRFSAERTGGSVSTLTIQRTQQEDSAVYLCASSLAGGRHQPQHFGDGTRLSIL.

The chain is built from TRBV30 and TRBJ1-5; 7 positions match TRBD1. The V segment lost 0 bases and the J segment 6 bases; nucleotides outside the gene matches: 5. This CDR3 has 14 amino acids. Looked up from germline, CDR1 is GTSNPN and CDR2 is SVGIG (reference sequence). As DNA, the CDR3 is TGTGCCTGGAGTGTACAGGGGTCAGGTCAGCCCCAGCATTTT. It is translated as CAWSVQGSGQPQHF.

This clone has just one count. This rearrangement joins TRBV9 to TRBJ1-1; 9 positions agree with TRBD1. J gave up 1 base and V 0 bases, and 7 bases lay outside the gene matches. CDR1 is SGDLS and CDR2 is YYNGEE in the germline V gene. This CDR3 comprises 17 residues. The CDR3 DNA reads as TGTGCCAGCAGCGTAGCTCCGGTGGGACAGGGGAACACTGAAGCTTTCTTT. This encodes CASSVAPVGQGNTEAFF.

The count of this clone is one. The J gene is TRBJ1-6, the V gene TRBV6-6; D gene uncertain. The CDR3 covers 12 residues. The V end was cut by 2 bases, the J end by 9 bases, with 5 bases between. Looked up from germline, CDR1 is MNHNY and CDR2 is SVGAGI (reference sequence). The CDR3 region is CASSYHSSPLHF. The CDR3 DNA is TGTGCCAGCAGTTACCACAGTTCACCCCTCCACTTT.

The genes are TRBV12-3 or TRBV12-4 and TRBJ1-6, with 7 bases that match TRBD1. V trimming: 8 bases; J trimming: 10 bases; junction bases outside the gene matches: 5. This CDR3 contains 12 residues. CDR3 protein: CASRQGGSPLHF. In DNA form, the CDR3 reads TGTGCCAGCCGACAGGGAGGATCACCCCTCCACTTT.

The V and J genes are TRBV5-1 and TRBJ1-5, with D possibly TRBD1 on 6 matching bases. CDR1 SGHRS and CDR2 YFSETQ come from the germline V gene. The CDR3 has 16 residues. V lost 4 bases and J lost 7, with 21 bases in between. The CDR3 is CASSPGPGGFGQPQHF. CDR3 DNA sequence: TGCGCCAGCAGCCCCGGACCCGGGGGCTTCGGCCAGCCCCAGCATTTT.

The gene calls are TRBV7-9 and TRBJ2-7, with TRBD1 identical over 8 bases. Germline V gene lookup returns CDR1 SEHNR and CDR2 FQNEAQ (reference sequence). The trim removed 3 bases at V and 4 bases at J, leaving 5 bases unmatched. The CDR3 runs 14 residues. CDR3 nucleotides: TGTGCCAGCAGCTTCCCGGGACAGGAATACGAGCAGTACTTC. Translated: CASSFPGQEYEQYF.

The chain is built from TRBV28 and TRBJ1-4, with 10 nucleotides matching TRBD1. The CDR3 has 15 residues. Germline values: CDR1 MDHEN, CDR2 SYDVKM. Trimming took 5 bases from V and 8 from J; bases not matched to a gene: 8. CDR3 bases: TGTGCCAGCAGTACGCGGACAGGGGGGATAGAAAAACTGTTTTTT. Amino acid sequence: CASSTRTGGIEKLFF.

The J gene is TRBJ1-4, the V gene TRBV9; a weak D match, TRBD1 (5 bases). The CDR3 loop spans 14 amino acids. In germline, CDR1 is SGDLS, CDR2 YYNGEE. V gave up 4 bases and J gave up 5 bases, with 12 bases separating them. The CDR3 DNA reads TGTGCCAGCAGCCCGGGGCGGGGGAATGAAAAACTGTTTTTT. This gives the protein CASSPGRGNEKLFF.

J is TRBJ2-1 and V is TRBV7-8; D may correspond to TRBD1 or TRBD2 (5 bases each). Trimming took 1 base from V and 0 from J, leaving 10 bases between them. The CDR3 loop spans 16 amino acids. Germline assignment: CDR1 SGHVS and CDR2 FQNEAQ. CDR3 amino acids: CASSLGGGHSYNEQFF. The CDR3 DNA sequence: TGTGCCAGCAGCTTAGGGGGCGGGCACTCCTACAATGAGCAGTTCTTC.

J is TRBJ2-1 and V is TRBV7-8, with D maybe TRBD2 (6 bases). Germline CDR1 SGHVS, CDR2 FQNEAQ. V shed 2 bases and J shed 3 bases, with 8 bases lying between them. The length of the CDR3 is 14 residues. CDR3 coding DNA: TGTGCCAGCAGCTTAACGGACTACTACAATGAGCAGTTCTTC. Translating it yields CASSLTDYYNEQFF.

The chain has TRBV2 and TRBJ1-4; D gene unclear. The V and J ends lost 11 bases and 8 bases respectively, with 18 bases between them. From germline, CDR1 is SNHLY and CDR2 FYNNEI. CDR3 length: 13 amino acids. The DNA for the CDR3 is TGTGCCTCAAATCCCGGGGTCGACGAAAAACTGTTTTTT. This gives the protein CASNPGVDEKLFF. The whole variable domain, remainder taken from reference TRBV2 and TRBJ1-4, is EPEVTQTPSHQVTQMGQEVILRCVPISNHLYFYWYRQILGQKVEFLVSFYNNEISEKSEIFDDQFSVERPDGSNFTLKIRSTKLEDSAMYFCASNPGVDEKLFFGSGTQLSVL.